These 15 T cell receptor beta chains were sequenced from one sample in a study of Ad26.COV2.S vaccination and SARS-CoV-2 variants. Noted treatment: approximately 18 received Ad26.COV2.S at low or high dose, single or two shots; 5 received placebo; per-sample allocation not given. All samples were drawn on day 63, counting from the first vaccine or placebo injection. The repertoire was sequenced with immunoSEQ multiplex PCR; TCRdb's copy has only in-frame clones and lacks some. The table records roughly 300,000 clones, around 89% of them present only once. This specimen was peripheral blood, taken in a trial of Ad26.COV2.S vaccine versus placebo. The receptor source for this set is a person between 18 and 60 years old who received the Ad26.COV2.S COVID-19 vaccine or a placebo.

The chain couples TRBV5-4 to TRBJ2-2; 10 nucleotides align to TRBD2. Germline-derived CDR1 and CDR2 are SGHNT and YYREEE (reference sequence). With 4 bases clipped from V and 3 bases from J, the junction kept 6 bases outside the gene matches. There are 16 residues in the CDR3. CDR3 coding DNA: TGTGCCAGCAGCCCCCAGAGCGGGAGGGACACCGGGGAGCTGTTTTTT. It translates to CASSPQSGRDTGELFF.

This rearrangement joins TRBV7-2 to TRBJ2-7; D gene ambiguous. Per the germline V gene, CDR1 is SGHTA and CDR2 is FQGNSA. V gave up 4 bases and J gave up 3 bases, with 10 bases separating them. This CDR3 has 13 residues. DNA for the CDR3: TGTGCCAGCAGCTCCCCCGGTGTCTACGAGCAGTACTTC. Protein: CASSSPGVYEQYF.

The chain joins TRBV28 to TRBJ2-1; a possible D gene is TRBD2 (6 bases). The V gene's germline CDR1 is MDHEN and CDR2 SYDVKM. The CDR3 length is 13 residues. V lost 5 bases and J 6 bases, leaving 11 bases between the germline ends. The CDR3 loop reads CASSPGTVNEQFF. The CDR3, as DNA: TGTGCCAGCAGTCCAGGGACTGTCAATGAGCAGTTCTTC. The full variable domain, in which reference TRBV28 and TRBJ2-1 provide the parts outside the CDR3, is DVKVTQSSRYLVKRTGEKVFLECVQDMDHENMFWYRQDPGLGLRLIYFSYDVKMKEKGDIPEGYSVSREKKERFSLILESASTNQTSMYLCASSPGTVNEQFFGPGTRLTVL.

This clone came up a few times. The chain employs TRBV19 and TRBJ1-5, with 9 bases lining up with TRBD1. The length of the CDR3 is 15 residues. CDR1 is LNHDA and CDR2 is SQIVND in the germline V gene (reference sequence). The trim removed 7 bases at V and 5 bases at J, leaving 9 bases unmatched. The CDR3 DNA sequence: TGTGCCAGTAAGGACAGGGGTTGGAAGGATCAGCCCCAGCATTTT. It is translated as CASKDRGWKDQPQHF.

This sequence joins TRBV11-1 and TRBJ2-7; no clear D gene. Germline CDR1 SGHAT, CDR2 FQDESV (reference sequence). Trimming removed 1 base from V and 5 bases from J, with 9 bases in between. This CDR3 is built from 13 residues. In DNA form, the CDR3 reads TGTGCCAGCAGCTTAGGGTTTTGGGACGAGCAGTACTTC. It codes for CASSLGFWDEQYF.

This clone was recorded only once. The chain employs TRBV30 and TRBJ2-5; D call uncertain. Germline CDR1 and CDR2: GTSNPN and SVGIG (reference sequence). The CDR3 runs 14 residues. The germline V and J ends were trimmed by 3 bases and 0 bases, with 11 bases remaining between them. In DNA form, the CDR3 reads TGTGCCTGGAGCGCGGTTGGGAACCAAGAGACCCAGTACTTC. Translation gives CAWSAVGNQETQYF.

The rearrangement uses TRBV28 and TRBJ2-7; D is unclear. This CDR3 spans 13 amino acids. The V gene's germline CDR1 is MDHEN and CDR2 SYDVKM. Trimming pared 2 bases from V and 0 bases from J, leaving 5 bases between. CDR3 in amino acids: CASSLPGSYEQYF. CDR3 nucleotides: TGTGCCAGCAGTTTACCGGGCTCCTACGAGCAGTACTTC.

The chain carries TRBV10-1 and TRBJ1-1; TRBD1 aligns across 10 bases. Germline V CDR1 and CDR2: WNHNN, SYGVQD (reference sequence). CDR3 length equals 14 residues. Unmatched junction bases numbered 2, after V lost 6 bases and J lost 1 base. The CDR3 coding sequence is TGCGCCAGCAGAGGGACAGGGGCGAACACTGAAGCTTTCTTT. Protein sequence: CASRGTGANTEAFF.

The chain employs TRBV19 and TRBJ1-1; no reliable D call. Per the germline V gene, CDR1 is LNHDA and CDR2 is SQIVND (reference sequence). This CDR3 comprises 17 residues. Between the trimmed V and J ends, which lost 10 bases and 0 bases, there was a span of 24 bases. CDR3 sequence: CATTRRVIDLMNTEAFF. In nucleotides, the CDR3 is TGTGCCACTACGAGAAGGGTGATCGACTTAATGAACACTGAAGCTTTCTTT.

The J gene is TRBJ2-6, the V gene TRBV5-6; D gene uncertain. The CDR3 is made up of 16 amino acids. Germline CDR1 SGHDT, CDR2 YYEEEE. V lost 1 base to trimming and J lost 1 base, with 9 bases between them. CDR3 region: CASSLYAASGANVLTF. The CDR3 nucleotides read TGTGCCAGCAGCTTGTATGCGGCTTCTGGGGCCAACGTCCTGACTTTC. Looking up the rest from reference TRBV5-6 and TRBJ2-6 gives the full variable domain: DAGVTQSPTHLIKTRGQQVTLRCSPKSGHDTVSWYQQALGQGPQFIFQYYEEEERQRGNFPDRFSGHQFPNYSSELNVNALLLGDSALYLCASSLYAASGANVLTFGAGSRLTVL.

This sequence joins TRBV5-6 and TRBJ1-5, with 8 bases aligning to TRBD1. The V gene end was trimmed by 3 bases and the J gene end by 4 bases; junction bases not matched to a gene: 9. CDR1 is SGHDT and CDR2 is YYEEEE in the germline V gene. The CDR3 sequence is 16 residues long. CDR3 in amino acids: CASSSAAGGSNQPQHF. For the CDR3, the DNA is TGTGCCAGCAGCTCCGCCGCAGGGGGCTCGAATCAGCCCCAGCATTTT.

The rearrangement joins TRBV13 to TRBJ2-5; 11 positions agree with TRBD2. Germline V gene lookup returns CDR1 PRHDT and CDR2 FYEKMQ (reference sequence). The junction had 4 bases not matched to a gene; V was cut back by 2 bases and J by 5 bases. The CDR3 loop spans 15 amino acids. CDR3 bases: TGTGCCAGCAGCTTAACTAGCGGGAGTGATGAGACCCAGTACTTC. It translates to CASSLTSGSDETQYF.

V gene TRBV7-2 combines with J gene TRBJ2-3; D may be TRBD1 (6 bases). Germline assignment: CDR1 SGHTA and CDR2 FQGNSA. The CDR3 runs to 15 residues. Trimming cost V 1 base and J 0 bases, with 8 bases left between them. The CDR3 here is CASSLDTGSTDTQYF. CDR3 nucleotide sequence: TGTGCCAGCAGCTTAGATACAGGGAGCACAGATACGCAGTATTTT.

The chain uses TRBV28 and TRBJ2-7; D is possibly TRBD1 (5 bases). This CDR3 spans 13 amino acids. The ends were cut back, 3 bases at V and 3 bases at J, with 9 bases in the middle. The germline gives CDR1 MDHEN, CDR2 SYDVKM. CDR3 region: CASSFIDSYEQYF. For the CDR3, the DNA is TGTGCCAGCAGTTTCATAGACAGCTACGAGCAGTACTTC.

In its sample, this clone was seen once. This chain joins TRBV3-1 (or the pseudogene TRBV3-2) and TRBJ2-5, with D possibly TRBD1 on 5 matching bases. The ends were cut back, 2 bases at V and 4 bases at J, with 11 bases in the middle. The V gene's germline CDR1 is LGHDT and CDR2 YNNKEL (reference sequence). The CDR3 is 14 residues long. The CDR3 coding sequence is TGTGCCAGCAGCCAACAGGGTTCGGGAGAGACCCAGTACTTC. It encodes CASSQQGSGETQYF.